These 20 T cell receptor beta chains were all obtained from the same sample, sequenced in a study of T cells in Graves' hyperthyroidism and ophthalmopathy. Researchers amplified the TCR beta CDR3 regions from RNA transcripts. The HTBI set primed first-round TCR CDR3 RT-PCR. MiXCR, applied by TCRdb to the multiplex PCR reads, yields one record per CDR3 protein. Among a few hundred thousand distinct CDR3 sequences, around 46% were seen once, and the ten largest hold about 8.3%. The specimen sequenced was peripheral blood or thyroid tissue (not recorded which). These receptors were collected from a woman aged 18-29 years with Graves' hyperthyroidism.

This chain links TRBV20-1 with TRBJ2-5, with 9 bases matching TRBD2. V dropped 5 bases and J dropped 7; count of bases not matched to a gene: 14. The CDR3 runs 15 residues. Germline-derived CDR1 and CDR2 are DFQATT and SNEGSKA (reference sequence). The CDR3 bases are TGCAGTGCTCAAAGGAGGGGCGGGAGGGCCGCGACCCAGTACTTC. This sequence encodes CSAQRRGGRAATQYF.

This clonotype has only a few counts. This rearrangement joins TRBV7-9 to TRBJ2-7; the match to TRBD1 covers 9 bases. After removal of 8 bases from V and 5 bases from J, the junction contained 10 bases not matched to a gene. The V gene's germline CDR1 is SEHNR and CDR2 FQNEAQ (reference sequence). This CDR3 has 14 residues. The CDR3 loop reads CASSSGTGPNEQYF. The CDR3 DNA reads TGTGCCAGCTCCTCCGGGACAGGGCCCAACGAGCAGTACTTC.

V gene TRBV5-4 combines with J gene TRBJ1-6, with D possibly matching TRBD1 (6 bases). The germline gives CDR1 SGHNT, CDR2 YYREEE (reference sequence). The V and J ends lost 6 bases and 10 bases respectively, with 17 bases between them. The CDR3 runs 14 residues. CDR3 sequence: CASTLQGIGSPLHF. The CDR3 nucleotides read TGTGCCAGCACCCTTCAGGGGATTGGATCACCCCTCCACTTT. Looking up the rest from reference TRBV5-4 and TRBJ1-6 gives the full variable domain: ETGVTQSPTHLIKTRGQQVTLRCSSQSGHNTVSWYQQALGQGPQFIFQYYREEENGRGNFPPRFSGLQFPNYSSELNVNALELDDSALYLCASTLQGIGSPLHFGNGTRLTVT.

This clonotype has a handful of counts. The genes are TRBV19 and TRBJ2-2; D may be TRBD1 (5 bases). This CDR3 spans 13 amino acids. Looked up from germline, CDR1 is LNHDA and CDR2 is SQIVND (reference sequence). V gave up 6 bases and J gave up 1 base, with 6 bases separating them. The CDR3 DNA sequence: TGTGCCAGTAGGGGGCTGAACACCGGGGAGCTGTTTTTT. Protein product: CASRGLNTGELFF.

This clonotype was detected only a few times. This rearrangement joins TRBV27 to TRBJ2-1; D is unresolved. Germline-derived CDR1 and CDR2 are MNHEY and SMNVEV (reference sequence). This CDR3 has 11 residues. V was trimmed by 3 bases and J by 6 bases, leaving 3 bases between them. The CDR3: CASSFFNEQFF. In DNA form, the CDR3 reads TGTGCCAGCAGTTTTTTCAATGAGCAGTTCTTC.

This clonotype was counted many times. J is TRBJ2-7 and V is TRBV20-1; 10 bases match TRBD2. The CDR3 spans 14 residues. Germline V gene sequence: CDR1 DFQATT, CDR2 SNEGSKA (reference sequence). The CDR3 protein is CSLRPSGSGYEQYF. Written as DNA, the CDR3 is TGCAGCCTAAGGCCTAGCGGGAGTGGATACGAGCAGTACTTC.

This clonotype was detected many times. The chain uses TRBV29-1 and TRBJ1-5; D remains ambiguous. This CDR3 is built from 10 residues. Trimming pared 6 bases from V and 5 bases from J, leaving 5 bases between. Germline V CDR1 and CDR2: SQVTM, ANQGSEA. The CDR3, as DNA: TGCAGCGTCGGTGATCAGCCCCAGCATTTT. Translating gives CSVGDQPQHF.

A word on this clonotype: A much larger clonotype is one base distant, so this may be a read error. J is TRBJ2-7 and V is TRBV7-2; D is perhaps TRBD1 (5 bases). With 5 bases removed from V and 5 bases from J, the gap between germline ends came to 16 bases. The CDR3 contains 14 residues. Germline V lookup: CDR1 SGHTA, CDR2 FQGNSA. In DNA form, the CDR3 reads TGTGCCAGCAGCACCTTAGTGACAGCCCACGAGCAGTACTTC. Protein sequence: CASSTLVTAHEQYF.

CDR3 loop: CSARDQGSDTQYF. CDR3 in DNA: TGCAGTGCTAGAGATCAAGGGTCAGATACGCAGTATTTT. The chain combines TRBV20-1 with TRBJ2-3; unclear D gene. The CDR3 is 13 residues long. In germline, CDR1 is DFQATT, CDR2 SNEGSKA (reference sequence). The germline V and J ends were trimmed by 0 bases and 4 bases, with 8 bases remaining between them.

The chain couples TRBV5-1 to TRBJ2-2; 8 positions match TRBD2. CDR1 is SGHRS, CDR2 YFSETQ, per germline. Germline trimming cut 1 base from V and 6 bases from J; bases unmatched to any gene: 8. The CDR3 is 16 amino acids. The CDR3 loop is CASSLIIGGAAGELFF. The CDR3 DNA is TGCGCCAGCAGCTTGATCATCGGGGGGGCCGCCGGGGAGCTGTTTTTT.

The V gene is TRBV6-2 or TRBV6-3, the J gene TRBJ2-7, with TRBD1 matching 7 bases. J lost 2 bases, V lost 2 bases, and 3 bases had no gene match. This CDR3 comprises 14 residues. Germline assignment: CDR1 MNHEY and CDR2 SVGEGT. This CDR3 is CASSYGTVAYEQYF. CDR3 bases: TGTGCCAGCAGTTACGGGACAGTCGCCTACGAGCAGTACTTC.

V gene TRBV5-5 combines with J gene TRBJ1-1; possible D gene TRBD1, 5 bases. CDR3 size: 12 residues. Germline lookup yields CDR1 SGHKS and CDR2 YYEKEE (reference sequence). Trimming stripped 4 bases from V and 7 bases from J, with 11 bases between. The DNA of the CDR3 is TGTGCCAGCAGCCGGGAGGGGATTGAAGCTTTCTTT. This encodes CASSREGIEAFF.

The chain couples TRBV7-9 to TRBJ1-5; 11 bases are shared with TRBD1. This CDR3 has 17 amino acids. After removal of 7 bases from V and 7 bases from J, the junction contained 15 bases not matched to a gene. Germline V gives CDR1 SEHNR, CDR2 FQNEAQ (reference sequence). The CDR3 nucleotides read TGTGCCAGCACAACCATGGGACAGGGGGAAGGCGAGCAGCCCCAGCATTTT. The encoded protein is CASTTMGQGEGEQPQHF.

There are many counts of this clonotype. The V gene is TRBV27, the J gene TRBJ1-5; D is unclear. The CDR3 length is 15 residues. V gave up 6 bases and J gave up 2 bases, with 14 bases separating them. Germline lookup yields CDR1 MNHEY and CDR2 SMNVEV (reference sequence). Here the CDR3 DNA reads TGTGCCAGCAGGGGTTACTCCGGTGGCAATCAGCCCCAGCATTTT. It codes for CASRGYSGGNQPQHF.

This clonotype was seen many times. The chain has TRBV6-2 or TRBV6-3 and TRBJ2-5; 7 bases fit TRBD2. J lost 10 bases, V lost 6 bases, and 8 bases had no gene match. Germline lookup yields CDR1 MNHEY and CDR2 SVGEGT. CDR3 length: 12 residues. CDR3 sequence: CASSQGLERQYF. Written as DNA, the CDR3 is TGTGCCAGCAGCCAAGGACTAGAGCGCCAGTACTTC.

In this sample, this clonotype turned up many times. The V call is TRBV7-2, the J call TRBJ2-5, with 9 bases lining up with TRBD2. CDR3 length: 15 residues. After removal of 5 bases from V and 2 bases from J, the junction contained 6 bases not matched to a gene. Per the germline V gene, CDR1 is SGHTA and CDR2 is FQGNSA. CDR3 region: CASSRTSVEQETQYF. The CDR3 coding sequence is TGTGCCAGCAGCCGGACTAGCGTCGAACAAGAGACCCAGTACTTC.

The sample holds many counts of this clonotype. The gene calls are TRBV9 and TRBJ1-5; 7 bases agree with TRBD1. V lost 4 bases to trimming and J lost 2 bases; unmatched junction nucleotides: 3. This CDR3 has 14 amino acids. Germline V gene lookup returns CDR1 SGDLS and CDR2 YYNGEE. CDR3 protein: CASSIGQGNQPQHF. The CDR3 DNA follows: TGTGCCAGCAGCATCGGACAGGGCAATCAGCCCCAGCATTTT.

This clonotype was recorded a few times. This CDR3 reads CASTWVPKTNEQFF. In DNA, the CDR3 is TGCGCCAGCACCTGGGTTCCCAAGACCAATGAGCAGTTCTTC. V usage is TRBV5-1 and J usage is TRBJ2-1; unclear D gene. The CDR3 extends over 14 amino acids. The V gene lost 6 bases and the J gene lost 6 bases, with 16 bases spanning the gap. CDR1 is SGHRS and CDR2 is YFSETQ in the germline V gene.

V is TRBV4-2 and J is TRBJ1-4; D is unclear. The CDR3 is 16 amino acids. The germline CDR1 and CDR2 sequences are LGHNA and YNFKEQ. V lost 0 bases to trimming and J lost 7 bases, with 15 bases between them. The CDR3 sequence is CASSQDWGGVAEKLFF. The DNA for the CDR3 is TGTGCCAGCAGCCAAGATTGGGGAGGCGTAGCTGAAAAACTGTTTTTT.

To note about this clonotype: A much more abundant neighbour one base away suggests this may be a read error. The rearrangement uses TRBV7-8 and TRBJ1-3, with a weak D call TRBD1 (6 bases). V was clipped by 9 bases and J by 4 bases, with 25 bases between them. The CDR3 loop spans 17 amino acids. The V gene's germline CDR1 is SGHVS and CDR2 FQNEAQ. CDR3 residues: CASSIGWGRGYGNTIYF. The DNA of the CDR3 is TGTGCCAGTAGTATAGGCTGGGGGCGAGGATACGGAAACACCATATATTTT.